The sequence of this TCR beta chain was determined in a study of siplizumab effects on memory and regulatory T cells. The study's findings and limits: Confirmation was lacking for the suppressive function of proliferating Tregs derived from siplizumab cultures. Unstimulated subsets were the mapping target of only a minor fraction of alloreactive clones. Alloreactive CD4+ clones that could be mapped were on average about 69% Treg-derived with siplizumab, against about 25% in controls. With siplizumab, cumulative frequency of CD4+ memory-derived alloreactive sequences dropped significantly.

TCRdb keeps only in-frame clones here, not all; method: immunoSEQ multiplex PCR. The table lists roughly 82,000 clones, approximately 86% of them singletons. V shed 6 bases and J shed 5 bases, with 10 bases lying between them. The CDR3 covers 13 residues. CDR1 is MNHNS, CDR2 SASEGT, per germline. With regard to this clone: What it binds is unknown.

The sequenced sample consisted of Tregs sorted from blood. The receptor was derived from a human donor in good health. The chain recombines TRBV6-1 with TRBJ1-4; perhaps TRBD1 as D (6 bases). The CDR3 region is CASRGQPNEKLFF. CDR3 DNA: TGTGCCAGCAGAGGACAGCCGAATGAAAAACTGTTTTTT.